What follows is one T cell receptor (beta chain) and its context. Antigen unknown. The V end lost 1 base, the J end lost 5 bases, and 8 bases lay between the germline ends. The CDR3 is made up of 13 amino acids. Germline CDR1 SGHAT, CDR2 FQNNGV. The source of the sample is a study of T cell repertoires in cytomegalovirus infection. Study-wide results and caveats: In two of eight donors, the top clonotype was HLA-C-restricted CMV-specific.

TCRdb analysed the reads with MiXCR anew, one entry per CDR3 protein. The data hold about 270,000 distinct CDR3 sequences, with approximately 22% observed a single time. The clonotype comes from a human donor in good health (CMV status not recorded). Some clones in this sample may be carry-over from other donors' samples. The chain is built from TRBV11-2 and TRBJ2-5, with D uncertain. Sequencing was performed on cultured PBMCs, taken from culture after CMV antigen stimulation. CDR3 in amino acids: CASSLARYETQYF. CDR3 bases: TGTGCCAGCAGCTTAGCGAGGTACGAGACCCAGTACTTC.